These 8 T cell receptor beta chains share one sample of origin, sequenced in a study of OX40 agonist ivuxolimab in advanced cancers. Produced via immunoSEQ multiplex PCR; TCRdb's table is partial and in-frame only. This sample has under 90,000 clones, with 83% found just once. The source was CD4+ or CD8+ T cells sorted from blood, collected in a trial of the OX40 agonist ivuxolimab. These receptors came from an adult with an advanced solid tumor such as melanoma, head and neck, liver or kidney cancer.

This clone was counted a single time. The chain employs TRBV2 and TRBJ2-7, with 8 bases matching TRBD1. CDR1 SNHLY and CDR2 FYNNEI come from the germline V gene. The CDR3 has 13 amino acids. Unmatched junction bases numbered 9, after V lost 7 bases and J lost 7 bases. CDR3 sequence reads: CASMADRVEEQYF. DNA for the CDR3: TGTGCCAGCATGGCGGACAGGGTGGAAGAGCAGTACTTC.

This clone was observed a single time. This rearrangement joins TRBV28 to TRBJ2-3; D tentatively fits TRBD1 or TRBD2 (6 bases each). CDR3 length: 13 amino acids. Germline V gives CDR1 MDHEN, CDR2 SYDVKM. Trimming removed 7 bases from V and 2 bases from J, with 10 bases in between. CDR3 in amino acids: CASTRDITDTQYF. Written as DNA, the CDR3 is TGTGCCAGCACGCGGGACATCACAGATACGCAGTATTTT.

The DNA of the CDR3 is TGTGCCAGCAGCTTGGCCAGCCCGCGGGGTGGCTACACCTTC. Its translation is CASSLASPRGGYTF. The V gene is TRBV5-6, the J gene TRBJ1-2; D remains unclear. This CDR3 region has 14 residues. The germline V gene encodes CDR1 SGHDT and CDR2 YYEEEE. The V end lost 0 bases, the J end lost 7 bases, and 13 bases lay between the germline ends.

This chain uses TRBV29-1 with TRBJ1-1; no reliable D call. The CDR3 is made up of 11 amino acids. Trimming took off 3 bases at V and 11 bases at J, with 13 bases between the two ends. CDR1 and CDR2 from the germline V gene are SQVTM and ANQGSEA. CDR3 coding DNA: TGCAGCGTTGACTTAGGGCAGAAGGCTTTCTTT. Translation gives CSVDLGQKAFF.

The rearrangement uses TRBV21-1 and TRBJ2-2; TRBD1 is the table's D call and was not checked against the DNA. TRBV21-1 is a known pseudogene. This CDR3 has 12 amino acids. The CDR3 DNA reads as TGTGCCAGCAGGGGACAAACCGGGGAGCTGTTTTTT. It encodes CASRGQTGELFF.

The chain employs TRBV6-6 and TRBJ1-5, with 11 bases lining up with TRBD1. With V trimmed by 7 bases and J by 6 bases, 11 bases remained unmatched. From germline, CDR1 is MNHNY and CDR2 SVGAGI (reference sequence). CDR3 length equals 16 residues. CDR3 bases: TGTGCCAGCAAACTGGACAGGGGGCTATGGGGTCAGCCCCAGCATTTT. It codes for CASKLDRGLWGQPQHF.

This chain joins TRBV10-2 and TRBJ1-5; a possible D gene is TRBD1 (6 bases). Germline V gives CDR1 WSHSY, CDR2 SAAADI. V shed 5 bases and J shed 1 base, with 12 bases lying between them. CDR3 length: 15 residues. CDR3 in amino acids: CASSFTGYSNQPQHF. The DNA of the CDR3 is TGCGCCAGCAGTTTCACAGGGTACAGCAATCAGCCCCAGCATTTT.

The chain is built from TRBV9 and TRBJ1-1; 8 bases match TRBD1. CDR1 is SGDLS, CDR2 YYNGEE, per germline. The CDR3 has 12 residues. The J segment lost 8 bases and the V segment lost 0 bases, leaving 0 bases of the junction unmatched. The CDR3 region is CASSVGTGEAFF. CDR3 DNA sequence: TGTGCCAGCAGCGTAGGGACAGGGGAAGCTTTCTTT.